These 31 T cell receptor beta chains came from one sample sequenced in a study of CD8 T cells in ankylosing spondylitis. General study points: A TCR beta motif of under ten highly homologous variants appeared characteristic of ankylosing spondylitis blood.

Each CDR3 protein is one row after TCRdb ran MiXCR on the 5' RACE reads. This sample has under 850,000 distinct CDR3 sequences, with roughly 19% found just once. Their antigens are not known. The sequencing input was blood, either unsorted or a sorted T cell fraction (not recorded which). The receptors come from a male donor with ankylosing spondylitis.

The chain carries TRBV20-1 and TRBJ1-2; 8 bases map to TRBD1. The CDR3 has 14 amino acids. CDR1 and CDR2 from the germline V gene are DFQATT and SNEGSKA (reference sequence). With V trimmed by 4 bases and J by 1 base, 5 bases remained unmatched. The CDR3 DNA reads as TGCAGTGCTAAGACAGGGGCGATTAACTATGGCTACACCTTC. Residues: CSAKTGAINYGYTF.

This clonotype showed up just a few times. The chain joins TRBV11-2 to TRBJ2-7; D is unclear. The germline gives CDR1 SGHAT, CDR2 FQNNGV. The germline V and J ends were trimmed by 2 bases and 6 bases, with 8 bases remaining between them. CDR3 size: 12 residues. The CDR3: CASSLWSGEQYF. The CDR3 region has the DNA TGTGCCAGCAGCTTATGGTCGGGCGAGCAGTACTTC.

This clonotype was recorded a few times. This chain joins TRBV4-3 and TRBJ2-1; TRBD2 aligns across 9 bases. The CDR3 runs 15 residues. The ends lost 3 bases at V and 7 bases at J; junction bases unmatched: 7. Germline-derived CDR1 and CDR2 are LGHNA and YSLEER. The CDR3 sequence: CASSQAGTSRNEQFF. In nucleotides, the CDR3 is TGCGCCAGCAGCCAGGCCGGGACTAGCAGGAATGAGCAGTTCTTC.

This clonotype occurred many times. The CDR3 loop is CSVNPGTGGHEQYF. The CDR3 coding sequence is TGCAGCGTAAACCCCGGGACAGGGGGCCACGAGCAGTACTTC. This sequence joins TRBV29-1 and TRBJ2-7, with 12 bases that match TRBD1. CDR3 length: 14 amino acids. CDR1 is SQVTM and CDR2 is ANQGSEA in the germline V gene. J gave up 5 bases and V 6 bases, and 8 bases lay outside the gene matches.

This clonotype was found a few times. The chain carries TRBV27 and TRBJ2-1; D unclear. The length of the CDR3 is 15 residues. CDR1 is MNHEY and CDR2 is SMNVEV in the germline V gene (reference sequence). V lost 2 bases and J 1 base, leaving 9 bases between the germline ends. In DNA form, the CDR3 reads TGTGCCAGCAGTTTAGGCTACCAATCCTACAATGAGCAGTTCTTC. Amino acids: CASSLGYQSYNEQFF.

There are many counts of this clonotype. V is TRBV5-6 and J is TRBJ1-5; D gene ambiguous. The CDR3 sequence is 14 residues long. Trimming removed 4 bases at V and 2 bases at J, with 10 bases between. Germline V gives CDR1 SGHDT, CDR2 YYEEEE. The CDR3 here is CASSRDGGNQPQHF. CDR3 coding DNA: TGTGCCAGCAGCCGAGATGGGGGCAATCAGCCCCAGCATTTT.

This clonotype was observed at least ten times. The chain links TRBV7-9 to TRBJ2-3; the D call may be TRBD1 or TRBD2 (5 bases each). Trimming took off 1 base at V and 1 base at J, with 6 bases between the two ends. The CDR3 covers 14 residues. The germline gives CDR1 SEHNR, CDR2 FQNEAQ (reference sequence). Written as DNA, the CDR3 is TGTGCCAGCAGCTTAGTGGGGGGCACAGATACGCAGTATTTT. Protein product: CASSLVGGTDTQYF. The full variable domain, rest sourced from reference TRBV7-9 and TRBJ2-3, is DTGVSQNPRHKITKRGQNVTFRCDPISEHNRLYWYRQTLGQGPEFLTYFQNEAQLEKSRLLSDRFSAERPKGSFSTLEIQRTEQGDSAMYLCASSLVGGTDTQYFGPGTRLTVL.

This CDR3 reads CASSLSPAPKNIQYF. The CDR3 nucleotides read TGTGCCAGCAGTTTATCCCCAGCCCCCAAAAACATTCAGTACTTC. The rearrangement joins TRBV27 to TRBJ2-4, with D unresolved. Germline lookup yields CDR1 MNHEY and CDR2 SMNVEV (reference sequence). The CDR3 contains 15 residues. V was clipped by 0 bases and J by 2 bases, with 8 bases between them.

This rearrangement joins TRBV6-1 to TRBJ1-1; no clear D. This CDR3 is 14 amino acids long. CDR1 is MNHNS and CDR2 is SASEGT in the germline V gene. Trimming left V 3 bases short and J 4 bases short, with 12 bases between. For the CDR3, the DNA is TGTGCCAGCAGTGAGGATTGGTTTCCCACTGAAGCTTTCTTT. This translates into CASSEDWFPTEAFF.

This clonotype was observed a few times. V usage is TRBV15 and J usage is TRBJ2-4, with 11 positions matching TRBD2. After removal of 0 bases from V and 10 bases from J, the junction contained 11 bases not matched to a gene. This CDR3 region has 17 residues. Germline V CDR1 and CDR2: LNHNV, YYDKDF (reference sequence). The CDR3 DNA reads TGTGCCACCAGCAGAGATTACAGTACGACTAGCGGGGCTATTCAGTACTTC. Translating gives CATSRDYSTTSGAIQYF.

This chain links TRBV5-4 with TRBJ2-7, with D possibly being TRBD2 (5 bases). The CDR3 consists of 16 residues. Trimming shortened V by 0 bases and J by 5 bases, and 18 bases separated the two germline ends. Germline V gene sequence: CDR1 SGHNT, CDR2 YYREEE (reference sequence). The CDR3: CASSLGKRDRRDEQYF. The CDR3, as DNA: TGTGCCAGCAGCTTGGGCAAGCGAGACCGGCGGGACGAGCAGTACTTC.

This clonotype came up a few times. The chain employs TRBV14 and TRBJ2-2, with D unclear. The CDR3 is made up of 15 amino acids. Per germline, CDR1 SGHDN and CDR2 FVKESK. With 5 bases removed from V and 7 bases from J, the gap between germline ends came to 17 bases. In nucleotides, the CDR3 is TGTGCCAGCAGCTACGTTTCCCTGGGCGGCGGGGAGCTGTTTTTT. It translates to CASSYVSLGGGELFF.

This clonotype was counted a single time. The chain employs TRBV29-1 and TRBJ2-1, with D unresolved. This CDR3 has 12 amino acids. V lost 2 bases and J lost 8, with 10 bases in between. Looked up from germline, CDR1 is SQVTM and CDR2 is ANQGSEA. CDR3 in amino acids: CSVERAGDEQFF. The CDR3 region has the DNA TGCAGCGTTGAACGAGCTGGGGATGAGCAGTTCTTC.

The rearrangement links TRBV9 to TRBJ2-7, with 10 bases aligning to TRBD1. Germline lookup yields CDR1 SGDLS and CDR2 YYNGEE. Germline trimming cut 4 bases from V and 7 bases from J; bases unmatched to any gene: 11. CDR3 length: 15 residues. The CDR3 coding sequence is TGTGCCAGCAGCCCGAGAGGGGACAGGGGAGTTGAGCAGTACTTC. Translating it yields CASSPRGDRGVEQYF. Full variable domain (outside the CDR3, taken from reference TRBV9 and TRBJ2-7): DSGVTQTPKHLITATGQRVTLRCSPRSGDLSVYWYQQSLDQGLQFLIQYYNGEERAKGNILERFSAQQFPDLHSELNLSSLELGDSALYFCASSPRGDRGVEQYFGPGTRLTVT.

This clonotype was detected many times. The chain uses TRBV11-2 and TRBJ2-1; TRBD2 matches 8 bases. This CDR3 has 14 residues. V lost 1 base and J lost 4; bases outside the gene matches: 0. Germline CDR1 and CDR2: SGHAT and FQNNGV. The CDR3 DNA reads TGTGCCAGCAGCTTAGCTAGCGGGTACAATGAGCAGTTCTTC. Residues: CASSLASGYNEQFF.

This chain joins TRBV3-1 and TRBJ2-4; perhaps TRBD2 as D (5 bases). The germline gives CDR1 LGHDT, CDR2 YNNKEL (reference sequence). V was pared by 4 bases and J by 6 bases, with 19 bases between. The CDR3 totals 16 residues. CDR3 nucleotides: TGTGCCAGCAGCCCCCGAGCTCCGGGGTCGACAAACATTCAGTACTTC. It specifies CASSPRAPGSTNIQYF.

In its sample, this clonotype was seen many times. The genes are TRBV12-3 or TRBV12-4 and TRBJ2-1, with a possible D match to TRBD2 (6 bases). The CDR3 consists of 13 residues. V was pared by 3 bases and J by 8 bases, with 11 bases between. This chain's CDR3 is CASSFRLGDEQFF. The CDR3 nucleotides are TGTGCCAGCAGTTTCCGACTAGGGGATGAGCAGTTCTTC.

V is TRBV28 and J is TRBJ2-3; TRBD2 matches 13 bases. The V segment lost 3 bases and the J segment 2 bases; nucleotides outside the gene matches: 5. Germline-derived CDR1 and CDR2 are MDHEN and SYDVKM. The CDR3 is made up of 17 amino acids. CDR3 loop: CASSFTGLAGDTDTQYF. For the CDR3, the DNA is TGTGCCAGCAGTTTCACCGGACTAGCGGGAGACACAGATACGCAGTATTTT.

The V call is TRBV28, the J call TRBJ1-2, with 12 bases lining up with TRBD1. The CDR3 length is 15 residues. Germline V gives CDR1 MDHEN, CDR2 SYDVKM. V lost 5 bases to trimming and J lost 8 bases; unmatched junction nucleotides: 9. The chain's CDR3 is CASSKGQGAFGGYTF. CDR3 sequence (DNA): TGTGCCAGCAGTAAGGGACAGGGGGCCTTTGGGGGCTACACCTTC.

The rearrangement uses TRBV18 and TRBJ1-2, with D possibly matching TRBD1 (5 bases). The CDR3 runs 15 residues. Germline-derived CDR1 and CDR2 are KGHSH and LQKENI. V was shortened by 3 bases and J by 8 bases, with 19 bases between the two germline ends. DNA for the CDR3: TGTGCCAGCTCACCTGGGACCCCCGGCCACGGAGGCTACACCTTC. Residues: CASSPGTPGHGGYTF.

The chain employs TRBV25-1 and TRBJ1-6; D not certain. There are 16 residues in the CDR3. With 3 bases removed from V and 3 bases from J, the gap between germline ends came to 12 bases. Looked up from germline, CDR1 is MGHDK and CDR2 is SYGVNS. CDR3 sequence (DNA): TGTGCCAGCAGTGAGAGTCAACTGCGCTATAATTCACCCCTCCACTTT. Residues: CASSESQLRYNSPLHF.

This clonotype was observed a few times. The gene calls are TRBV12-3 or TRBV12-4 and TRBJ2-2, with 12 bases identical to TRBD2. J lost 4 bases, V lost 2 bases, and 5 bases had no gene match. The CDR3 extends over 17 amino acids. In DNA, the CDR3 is TGTGCCAGCAGTTTATGGACTAGCGGGATTGGCACCGGGGAGCTGTTTTTT. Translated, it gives CASSLWTSGIGTGELFF.

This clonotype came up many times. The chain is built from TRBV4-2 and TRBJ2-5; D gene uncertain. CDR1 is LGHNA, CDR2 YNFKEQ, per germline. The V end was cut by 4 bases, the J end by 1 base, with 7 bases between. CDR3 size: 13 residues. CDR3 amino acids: CASSLNSQETQYF. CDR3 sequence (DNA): TGTGCCAGCAGCCTGAACTCCCAAGAGACCCAGTACTTC.

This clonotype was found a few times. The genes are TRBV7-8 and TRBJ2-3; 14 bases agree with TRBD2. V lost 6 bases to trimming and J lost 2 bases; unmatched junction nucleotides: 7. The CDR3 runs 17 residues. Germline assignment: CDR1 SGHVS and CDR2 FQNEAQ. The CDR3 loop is CASRHGTSGGFTDTQYF. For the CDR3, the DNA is TGTGCCAGCAGACATGGGACTAGCGGGGGCTTCACAGATACGCAGTATTTT.

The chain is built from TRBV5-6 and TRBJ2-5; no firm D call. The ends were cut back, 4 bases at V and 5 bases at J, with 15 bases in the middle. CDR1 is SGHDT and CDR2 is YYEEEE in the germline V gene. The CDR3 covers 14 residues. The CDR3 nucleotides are TGTGCCAGCAGCGTGGACCCGGTCGGGGAGACCCAGTACTTC. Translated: CASSVDPVGETQYF.

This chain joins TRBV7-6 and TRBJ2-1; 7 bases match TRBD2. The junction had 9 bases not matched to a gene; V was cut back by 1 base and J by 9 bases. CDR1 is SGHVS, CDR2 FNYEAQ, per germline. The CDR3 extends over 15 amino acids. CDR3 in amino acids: CASSLGRSPGGEQFF. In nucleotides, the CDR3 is TGTGCCAGCAGCTTAGGTCGGAGCCCGGGGGGTGAGCAGTTCTTC.

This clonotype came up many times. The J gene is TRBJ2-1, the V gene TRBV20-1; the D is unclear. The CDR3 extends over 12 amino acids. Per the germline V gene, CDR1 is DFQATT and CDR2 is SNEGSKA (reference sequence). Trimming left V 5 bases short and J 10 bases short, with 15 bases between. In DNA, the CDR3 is TGCAGTGCTGCTCCCAGTATGAGGGAGCAGTTCTTC. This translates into CSAAPSMREQFF.

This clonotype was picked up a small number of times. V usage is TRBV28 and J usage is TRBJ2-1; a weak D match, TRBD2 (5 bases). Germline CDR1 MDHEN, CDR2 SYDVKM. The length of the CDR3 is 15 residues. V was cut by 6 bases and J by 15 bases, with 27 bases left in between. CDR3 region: CASSPITGKGATGFF. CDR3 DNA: TGTGCCAGCAGCCCAATAACGGGGAAGGGCGCGACGGGGTTCTTC.

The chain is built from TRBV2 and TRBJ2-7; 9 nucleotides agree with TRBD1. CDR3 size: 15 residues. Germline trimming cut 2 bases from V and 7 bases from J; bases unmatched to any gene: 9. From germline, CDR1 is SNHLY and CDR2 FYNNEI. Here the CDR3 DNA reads TGTGCCAGCAGTGAAAGCTTGGGACAGGGATGGGAGCAGTACTTC. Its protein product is CASSESLGQGWEQYF.

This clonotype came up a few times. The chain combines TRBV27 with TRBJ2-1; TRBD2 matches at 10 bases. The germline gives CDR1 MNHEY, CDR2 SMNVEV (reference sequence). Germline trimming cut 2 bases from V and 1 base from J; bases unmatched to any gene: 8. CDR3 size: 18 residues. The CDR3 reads CASSLRGTSDTSYNEQFF. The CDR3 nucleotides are TGTGCCAGCAGTTTACGGGGGACTAGCGATACATCCTACAATGAGCAGTTCTTC.

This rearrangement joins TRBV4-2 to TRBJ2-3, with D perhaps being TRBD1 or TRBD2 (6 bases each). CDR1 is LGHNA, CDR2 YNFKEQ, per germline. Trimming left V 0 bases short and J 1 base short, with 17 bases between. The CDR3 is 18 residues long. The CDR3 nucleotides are TGTGCCAGCAGCCAAGAGGGGGGCGGCCACCCAGGCACAGATACGCAGTATTTT. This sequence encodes CASSQEGGGHPGTDTQYF.